The T cell receptor beta chain described here comes from a study of lymphopenia after photon versus proton radiotherapy. Study outcomes and limitations: Oligoclonal CD8+ Temra expansion after nadir drove photon patients' diversity drop.

Clones were read by immunoSEQ multiplex PCR, and TCRdb kept only the in-frame ones, dropping some. The data show 50,000 to 70,000 clones, with 87% seen just once and 9.5% to 15% held by the top ten. With regard to this clone: Its antigen is currently unknown.

The ends lost 4 bases at V and 4 bases at J; junction bases unmatched: 9. This CDR3 region has 15 residues. The germline gives CDR1 MRHNA, CDR2 SNTAGT. This specimen consisted of peripheral blood, obtained from a patient treated with proton-based radiotherapy. The rearrangement uses TRBV6-4 and TRBJ2-5, with TRBD1 identical over 7 bases. The receptor was isolated from an older man with esophageal cancer. CDR3: CASSGNPGGSETQYF. The CDR3 DNA is TGTGCCAGCAGTGGGAACCCAGGGGGTTCAGAGACCCAGTACTTC.